This T cell receptor (beta chain) was sequenced during a study of blood T cell repertoires in COVID-19. Methods used by the authors: Counts of nucleated cells, estimated from reference gene primer amplification, were obtained. TCRdb's copy holds only in-frame clones and misses some; the assay was immunoSEQ multiplex PCR. The V and J calls and clone size were taken over from that table, and D and trimming were inferred from the DNA. The table includes about 310,000 clones, approximately 88% detected once. Recruits, aged roughly 18 to 90 years, lived in 25 or so US areas. Participant reports of clinical history set cohort assignment. This sequence was found in a woman aged 18-29 years who had recovered from COVID-19. The sequencing input was PBMCs or T cells enriched from blood (not recorded which).

CDR3 residues: CATSRDATGDYGYTF. The CDR3, as DNA: TGTGCCACCAGCAGAGATGCTACAGGGGACTATGGCTACACCTTC. J is TRBJ1-2 and V is TRBV15; TRBD1 matches at 7 bases. CDR3 length equals 15 residues. With V trimmed by 0 bases and J by 3 bases, 4 bases remained unmatched. Germline CDR1 reads LNHNV; CDR2 reads YYDKDF (reference sequence).